This section outlines one T cell receptor (beta chain) sequence together with its context. Its antigen is undetermined. V shed 5 bases and J 1 base; nucleotides not matched to a gene: 8. CDR1 is SGHVS, CDR2 FQNEAQ, per germline. The CDR3 contains 16 residues. The source of the sample is a study of T cell responses to AZD1222 COVID-19 vaccine. The study, taken as a whole, reports: Unmutated variant regions are reportedly the target of nearly half of TCRs that are spike-specific.

Some clones are missing from TCRdb's copy, which holds only in-frame ones; the method was immunoSEQ multiplex PCR. The data contain around 110,000 clones, roughly 87% of them seen just once; the ten biggest clones take up less than 10%. Analyses pooled second doses at about 4 or about 12 weeks. The chain links TRBV7-8 to TRBJ1-1; 9 positions match TRBD1. The material sequenced was peripheral blood, taken 28 days after the second AZD1222 dose. The TCR originated in an adult who received the AZD1222 COVID-19 vaccine. Written as DNA, the CDR3 is TGTGCCAGCAGCAACCGGGACAGGGTGGGGAACACTGAAGCTTTCTTT. Translating gives CASSNRDRVGNTEAFF.